The following is a T cell receptor (beta chain) sequence with its context. Its antigen is undetermined. CDR1 is SGHRS and CDR2 is YFSETQ in the germline V gene. This CDR3 region has 13 residues. These data come from a study of T cells expressing NK-cell markers. Overall study context: The study drew TCR beta repertoires from sorted CD3+CD56+NKG2C+, CD3+CD56+NKG2C- and CD3+CD56-NKG2C+ T cells. Study-level points and caveats: Dominant NKG2C+ clonotype frequencies of about 1.0-7.5% of CD8+ T cells were measured in about 6 donors. Clarity on HCMV specificity was lacking for the expanded NKG2C+ T cell clones.

As the method of synthesis, 5'RACE template switching with UMIs yielded TCR beta cDNA. Using the 5' RACE reads, TCRdb records one entry per CDR3 protein without DNA. In all, the sample yields 500,000 or so distinct CDR3 sequences. Material: blood T cells: a sorted CD56 or NKG2C T cell subset, CD4+ or CD8+ T cells, or bulk PBMC T cells (not recorded which). The origin of this receptor is a man between 18 and 29 years old in good health. The chain recombines TRBV5-1 with TRBJ2-1. The CDR3 region is CASSFSSLGEQFF.